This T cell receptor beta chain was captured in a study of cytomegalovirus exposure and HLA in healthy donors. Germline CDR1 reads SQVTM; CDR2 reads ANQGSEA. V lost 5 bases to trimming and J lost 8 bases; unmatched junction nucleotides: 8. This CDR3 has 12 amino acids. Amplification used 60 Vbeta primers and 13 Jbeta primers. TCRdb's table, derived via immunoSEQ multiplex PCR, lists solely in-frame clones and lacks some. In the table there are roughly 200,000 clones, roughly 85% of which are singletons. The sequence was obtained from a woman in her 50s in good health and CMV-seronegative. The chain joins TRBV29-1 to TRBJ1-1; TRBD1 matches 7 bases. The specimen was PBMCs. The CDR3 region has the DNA TGCAGCGTTACTAAAACGACAGGGGAAGCTTTCTTT. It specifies CSVTKTTGEAFF.